This T cell receptor beta chain was profiled in a study of CD8 T cells in ankylosing spondylitis. Study findings and constraints: Reactive arthritis synovial fluid and blood previously showed some of these motif variants.

TCRdb processed the 5' RACE reads anew with MiXCR; each CDR3 protein has one entry. Of 150,000 or so distinct CDR3 sequences in the sample, around a third were seen once. The CDR3 consists of 15 residues. Germline assignment: CDR1 SGHRS and CDR2 YFSETQ. Trimming at V came to 7 bases and at J to 2 bases, leaving 3 bases not matched to a gene. Note on this clonotype: Antigen unknown.

Material: synovial fluid, either unsorted or a sorted T cell fraction (not recorded which). The rearrangement links TRBV5-1 to TRBJ2-2, with 12 bases fitting TRBD2. This clonotype was obtained from a male donor with ankylosing spondylitis. The CDR3 protein is CASFGLAGNTGELFF. CDR3 sequence (DNA): TGCGCCAGCTTCGGACTAGCGGGAAACACCGGGGAGCTGTTTTTT.